Reported below is one T cell receptor (beta chain). Its antigen is not yet known. The record has no base qualities; no much larger clone is one base away. This specimen comes from a study of vaccination and CD4 T cells after COVID-19 (dated by TCRdb to the early 2020s). For context, the study as a whole: The convalescent cohort included six males and four females, with two Hispanic individuals, seven Caucasians, two Asians and one multiracial person. Memory CD4+ T cell crossreactivity between SARS-CoV-2 and common cold coronavirus spike proteins was assessed at the TCR clonotype level in an earlier paper using these donors. The spike-specific CD4+ TCR repertoire was compared before and after mRNA vaccination in approximately ten COVID-19 convalescent patients and a handful of infection-naive healthy vaccine recipients. Overlapping spike peptide pools from SARS-CoV-2 and from the common cold coronaviruses HCoV-NL63, HCoV-OC43 and HCoV-229E were used as culture stimuli. Control cultures received a CEFX viral epitope pool as the positive control, an HIV-1 Nef peptide pool as the negative control, or no peptide. Each participant got two doses of either the Pfizer-BioNTech BNT162b2 vaccine (n=8) or the Moderna mRNA-1273 vaccine (n=2). The time from the second vaccine dose to post-vaccine blood sampling had a median of roughly 70 days and ranged from roughly 12 to 250 days. Post-COVID blood samples were collected from convalescent patients a median of around 96 days after diagnosis, with a range of roughly 35 to 180 days.

Taken with the paper, the label for treatment or condition translates to: roughly 11-day PBMC culture with coronavirus spike peptide pools or control peptides (ViraFEST assay). CD4+ T cells from unexposed donors were collected before the COVID-19 pandemic (2011-2018). The study used the ViraFEST assay, which expanded antigen-specific T cells with peptide pools and then identified expanded clonotypes by TCR sequencing. Each well held 2 million to 2.5 million PBMCs cultured with approximately 9.1 ug/ml peptide pools in IMDM containing 5% human AB serum and around 10 IU/ml IL-2. On days 3 and 7, half of the culture medium was replaced with fresh IL-2-containing medium. Once the cells had been in culture for less than 12 days, the EasySep CD4+ T cell isolation kit was used to isolate CD4+ T cells by negative selection. As cell number allowed, CD4+ T cells from unexposed donors were tested for reactivity to SARS-CoV-2 S and N and to four common cold coronavirus spike pools. PBMCs were separated from whole blood using Ficoll-Paque Plus gradient centrifugation and then either used fresh or cryopreserved at -140C. Each culture condition was generally run in triplicate wells. Leukapheresis product for the unexposed donors was bought commercially.

Libraries came from PCR. DNA from cultured CD4+ T cells was subjected to TCR sequencing with the Oncomine TCR Beta short-read assay at the Johns Hopkins FTIC core. The QIAamp micro DNA kit was used to extract genomic DNA from the cultured CD4+ T cells. The Oncomine TCR Beta libraries from cultured CD4+ T cells were pooled using unique dual indexes and then sequenced on an Illumina iSeq 100. From the authors' description of their analysis: Non-productive sequences were filtered out, and CDR3s that did not start with C, did not end with F or W, or were shorter than 7 amino acids were discarded. Antigen-specific clonotypes were identified using the MANAFEST web application through comparison of peptide-stimulated wells with reference and other culture wells. An FDR below 0.05, an odds ratio above 5, and a productive frequency above 0.1% in at least two of three replicate wells were required for clones to be considered positive. A clonotype was classed as cross-reactive if the clonotype showed significant expansion both in SARS-CoV-2 spike wells and in at least one common cold coronavirus spike condition. CDR3 homology was assessed with Levenshtein distances (stringdist) and unrooted phylogenetic trees (ape) in R version 3.6.1. Clones were called with MiXCR by TCRdb after fastp trimmed the public reads at Q25, and only in-frame beta chains were retained. Records with the same CDR3 protein are collapsed into one entry carrying the most frequent genes and DNA. These V and J calls derive from TCRdb rather than the authors' analysis. For this sample there are 8,000 to 9,000 distinct CDR3 sequences; around half appear just once. Jointly, the top ten make up roughly a quarter of the sample.

The full study reports these points: The study included relatively few convalescent patients and did not analyze early timepoints after natural infection. Among the post-vaccine SARS-CoV-2-reactive clones in convalescent patients, a median roughly 85% showed up only after vaccination, which suggests vaccine-specific priming. The median count of SARS-CoV-2-reactive clonotypes went up from about 23 after infection to approximately 40 after vaccination, although the change was not significant. Nearly all vaccine-specific clones in convalescent patients (304 of 307) were mono-reactive for SARS-CoV-2 spike rather than cross-reactive with common cold coronaviruses.

After removal of 5 bases from V and 7 bases from J, the junction retains 10 bases not matched to a gene. The CDR3 runs 15 residues from the cysteine to the phenylalanine. Of all the DNA, just the CDR3 is kept, 45 bases in frame from base 1. The sample comprised CD4+ T cells from blood, cultured in vitro. The TCR originated in a human donor in good health. Here the chain combines TRBV12-3 or TRBV12-4 and TRBJ2-7, and 11 bases in between align with TRBD2. The DNA sequence is TGTGCCAGCAGTCCCCAGACTAGCGGGGTGGGGGAGCAGTACTTC. It is translated as CASSPQTSGVGEQYF.